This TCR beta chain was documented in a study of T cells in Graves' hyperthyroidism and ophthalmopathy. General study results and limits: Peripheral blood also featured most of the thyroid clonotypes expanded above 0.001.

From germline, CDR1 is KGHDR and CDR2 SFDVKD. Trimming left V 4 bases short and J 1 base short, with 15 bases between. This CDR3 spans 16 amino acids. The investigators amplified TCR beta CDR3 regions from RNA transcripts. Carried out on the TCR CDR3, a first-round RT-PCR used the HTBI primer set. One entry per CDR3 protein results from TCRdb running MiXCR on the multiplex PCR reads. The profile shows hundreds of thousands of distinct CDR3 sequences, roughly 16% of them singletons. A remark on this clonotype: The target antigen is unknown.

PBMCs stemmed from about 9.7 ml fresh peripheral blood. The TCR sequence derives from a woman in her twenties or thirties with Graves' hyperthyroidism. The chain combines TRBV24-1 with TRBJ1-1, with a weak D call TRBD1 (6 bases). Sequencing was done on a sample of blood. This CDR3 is CATSDRKKTGNTEAFF. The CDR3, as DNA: TGTGCCACCAGTGACCGCAAGAAGACAGGGAACACTGAAGCTTTCTTT.